These 22 T cell receptor beta chains were all obtained from the same sample, sequenced in a study of T cell responses to AZD1222 COVID-19 vaccine. The assay was immunoSEQ multiplex PCR, and TCRdb's table has in-frame clones only and misses some. Altogether around 120,000 clones are present, roughly 90% being singletons, with the ten largest covering about 1.2%. This specimen was peripheral blood, taken on day 0 of AZD1222 vaccination. The source of these receptors is an adult in good health.

The rearrangement uses TRBV4-3 and TRBJ1-3, with TRBD1 identical over 8 bases. The J segment lost 2 bases and the V segment lost 3 bases, leaving 0 bases of the junction unmatched. The CDR3 spans 14 residues. CDR1 is LGHNA, CDR2 YSLEER, per germline. CDR3 in DNA: TGCGCCAGCAGCCAGACAGGGGCTGGAAACACCATATATTTT. Residues: CASSQTGAGNTIYF.

The chain couples TRBV27 to TRBJ1-3; 7 bases agree with TRBD1. V dropped 6 bases and J dropped 0; count of bases not matched to a gene: 5. The germline CDR1 and CDR2 sequences are MNHEY and SMNVEV (reference sequence). CDR3 length: 15 residues. CDR3 in amino acids: CASSPTGLSGNTIYF. In DNA, the CDR3 is TGTGCCAGCAGCCCGACAGGGCTCTCTGGAAACACCATATATTTT.

The chain uses TRBV28 and TRBJ2-7; TRBD1 agrees at 10 bases. The CDR3 totals 14 residues. Germline V CDR1 and CDR2: MDHEN, SYDVKM. The trim removed 4 bases at V and 5 bases at J, leaving 5 bases unmatched. CDR3 sequence reads: CASSSGQGGDEQYF. CDR3 DNA: TGTGCCAGCAGTTCAGGACAGGGGGGCGACGAGCAGTACTTC. The full variable domain, its missing parts supplied by reference TRBV28 and TRBJ2-7, is DVKVTQSSRYLVKRTGEKVFLECVQDMDHENMFWYRQDPGLGLRLIYFSYDVKMKEKGDIPEGYSVSREKKERFSLILESASTNQTSMYLCASSSGQGGDEQYFGPGTRLTVT.

This rearrangement joins TRBV6-2 or TRBV6-3 to TRBJ1-1, with a weak D call TRBD1 (6 bases). Germline CDR1 and CDR2: MNHEY and SVGEGT. This CDR3 is 13 amino acids long. The V end was cut by 6 bases, the J end by 7 bases, with 15 bases between. The CDR3 here is CASSPQGKVEAFF. In DNA form, the CDR3 reads TGTGCCAGCAGCCCACAGGGAAAGGTTGAAGCTTTCTTT.

This chain joins TRBV11-3 and TRBJ2-7; D might be TRBD1 or TRBD2, each matching 6 bases. From germline, CDR1 is SGHNT and CDR2 YENEEA. Trimming took 3 bases from V and 1 from J, leaving 13 bases between them. The CDR3 is 15 amino acids. CDR3 protein: CASSFGGDTSYEQYF. For the CDR3, the DNA is TGTGCCAGCAGCTTTGGCGGGGACACATCCTACGAGCAGTACTTC.

This clone was detected only a few times. The chain combines TRBV13 with TRBJ1-2; TRBD1 aligns across 8 bases. The CDR3 has 15 residues. V shed 0 bases and J 5 bases; nucleotides not matched to a gene: 5. From germline, CDR1 is PRHDT and CDR2 FYEKMQ (reference sequence). The CDR3 reads CASSLGRDRRYGYTF. The CDR3 region has the DNA TGTGCCAGCAGCTTAGGCCGGGACAGGAGATATGGCTACACCTTC.

The chain uses TRBV19 and TRBJ2-7, with TRBD2 matching over 8 bases. CDR3 size: 17 residues. Trimming took 3 bases from V and 6 from J; bases not matched to a gene: 16. Germline lookup yields CDR1 LNHDA and CDR2 SQIVND (reference sequence). The CDR3 sequence is CASSIPSGRADQAEQYF. For the CDR3, the DNA is TGTGCCAGTAGTATCCCCTCCGGGAGGGCCGATCAGGCCGAGCAGTACTTC.

V gene TRBV19 combines with J gene TRBJ1-6; the D is unclear. CDR1 is LNHDA, CDR2 SQIVND, per germline (reference sequence). The CDR3 loop spans 15 amino acids. V gave up 7 bases and J gave up 2 bases, with 12 bases separating them. CDR3 region: CASILGYTYNSPLHF. CDR3 DNA: TGTGCCAGTATTCTGGGGTACACCTATAATTCACCCCTCCACTTT.

This chain links TRBV20-1 with TRBJ2-1; D is uncertain. V shed 4 bases and J shed 1 base, with 2 bases lying between them. The length of the CDR3 is 11 residues. Germline CDR1 and CDR2: DFQATT and SNEGSKA (reference sequence). DNA for the CDR3: TGCAGTGCTATGTCCTACAATGAGCAGTTCTTC. Protein: CSAMSYNEQFF.

This clone was picked up one time. J is TRBJ2-7 and V is TRBV9; 8 positions agree with TRBD2. Germline-derived CDR1 and CDR2 are SGDLS and YYNGEE. The junction had 7 bases not matched to a gene; V was cut back by 0 bases and J by 5 bases. The CDR3 contains 15 residues. The CDR3 spells CASSVAHAGGHEQYF. The CDR3 DNA reads TGTGCCAGCAGCGTAGCCCATGCGGGGGGCCACGAGCAGTACTTC.

The chain recombines TRBV29-1 with TRBJ2-5; 9 nucleotides match TRBD1. The V gene's germline CDR1 is SQVTM and CDR2 ANQGSEA. After removal of 1 base from V and 4 bases from J, the junction contained 4 bases not matched to a gene. There are 14 residues in the CDR3. The CDR3 DNA reads as TGCAGCGTTGAAGGCCACAGGGGGCGAGAGACCCAGTACTTC. Translating it yields CSVEGHRGRETQYF.

The gene calls are TRBV7-6 and TRBJ2-6; TRBD1 or TRBD2 may be the D gene (5 bases each). The CDR3 is 17 residues long. The V and J ends lost 4 bases and 0 bases respectively, with 13 bases between them. CDR1 and CDR2 from the germline V gene are SGHVS and FNYEAQ. CDR3: CASSSGTGYSGANVLTF. The CDR3 nucleotides are TGTGCCAGCAGCTCGGGAACAGGCTACTCTGGGGCCAACGTCCTGACTTTC.

V and J are TRBV3-1 (or the pseudogene TRBV3-2) and TRBJ2-7; D uncertain. The V and J ends lost 1 base and 1 base respectively, with 2 bases between them. Germline V gives CDR1 LGHDT, CDR2 YNNKEL (reference sequence). The CDR3 consists of 12 residues. Here the CDR3 reads CASSQASYEQYF. In DNA, the CDR3 is TGTGCCAGCAGCCAAGCGTCCTACGAGCAGTACTTC.

The V call is TRBV5-1, the J call TRBJ1-4; no clear D gene. Trimming cost V 5 bases and J 0 bases, with 11 bases left between them. The germline gives CDR1 SGHRS, CDR2 YFSETQ. The CDR3 extends over 15 amino acids. This CDR3 is CASRREGTTNEKLFF. Written as DNA, the CDR3 is TGCGCCAGCAGAAGGGAGGGCACAACTAATGAAAAACTGTTTTTT.

The chain uses TRBV4-1 and TRBJ2-1, with D possibly matching TRBD2 (5 bases). Trimming left V 4 bases short and J 0 bases short, with 13 bases between. CDR1 MGHRA and CDR2 YSYEKL come from the germline V gene. The CDR3 extends over 16 amino acids. In DNA form, the CDR3 reads TGCGCCAGCAGCCTGGAGGATTCGAGCTCCTACAATGAGCAGTTCTTC. Protein product: CASSLEDSSSYNEQFF.

The CDR3 nucleotides are TGTGCCAGCAGCGCCCGGACTAGCGGGGGGCTAGGGAGCTCCTACAATGAGCAGTTCTTC. As protein: CASSARTSGGLGSSYNEQFF. The rearrangement uses TRBV7-8 and TRBJ2-1, with 14 bases lining up with TRBD2. V was clipped by 5 bases and J by 0 bases; unmatched bases: 12. The CDR3 length is 20 residues. Germline V gene data show CDR1 as SGHVS and CDR2 as FQNEAQ. The full variable domain, its missing parts supplied by reference TRBV7-8 and TRBJ2-1, is GAGVSQSPRYKVAKRGQDVALRCDPISGHVSLFWYQQALGQGPEFLTYFQNEAQLDKSGLPSDRFFAERPEGSVSTLKIQRTQQEDSAVYLCASSARTSGGLGSSYNEQFFGPGTRLTVL.

The rearrangement joins TRBV28 to TRBJ2-7, with a tentative D call TRBD2 (7 bases). This CDR3 is built from 16 residues. Trimming cost V 8 bases and J 7 bases, with 27 bases left between them. Germline CDR1 and CDR2: MDHEN and SYDVKM. CDR3 bases: TGTGCCAGCTCCGAGGGGGGGGCAGGGAGATTTGGTGAGCAGTACTTC. Residues: CASSEGGAGRFGEQYF.

This rearrangement joins TRBV27 to TRBJ2-7; 7 nucleotides align to TRBD2. This CDR3 contains 16 residues. Germline V gene data show CDR1 as MNHEY and CDR2 as SMNVEV (reference sequence). V trimming: 7 bases; J trimming: 3 bases; junction bases outside the gene matches: 15. This chain's CDR3 is CASNKKPGTTIYEQYF. CDR3 in DNA: TGTGCCAGCAACAAAAAACCCGGGACTACGATCTACGAGCAGTACTTC.

The V call is TRBV5-1, the J call TRBJ2-5, with D tentatively TRBD1 (5 bases). Germline lookup yields CDR1 SGHRS and CDR2 YFSETQ. Trimming removed 5 bases at V and 4 bases at J, with 9 bases between. This CDR3 has 12 residues. The CDR3 spells CASSTQGETQYF. The CDR3 DNA sequence: TGCGCCAGCAGTACGCAGGGAGAGACCCAGTACTTC.

The J gene is TRBJ2-1, the V gene TRBV7-9; possible D gene TRBD2, 6 bases. CDR1 is SEHNR and CDR2 is FQNEAQ in the germline V gene (reference sequence). CDR3 length: 13 residues. V dropped 5 bases and J dropped 6 bases, with 11 bases sitting between them. CDR3 DNA: TGTGCCAGCAGCCTCGACGGGGGCAATGAGCAGTTCTTC. This translates into CASSLDGGNEQFF.

The chain links TRBV15 to TRBJ2-2; no firm D call. V was shortened by 1 base and J by 4 bases, with 7 bases between the two germline ends. The CDR3 is made up of 14 amino acids. Germline CDR1 LNHNV, CDR2 YYDKDF (reference sequence). The CDR3, as DNA: TGTGCCACCAGCAGAGTTGTGAGCACCGGGGAGCTGTTTTTT. This encodes CATSRVVSTGELFF.

The chain employs TRBV7-2 and TRBJ2-1, with TRBD2 matching over 8 bases. This CDR3 region has 14 residues. Germline loops: CDR1 SGHTA, CDR2 FQGNSA. V dropped 5 bases and J dropped 10; count of bases not matched to a gene: 10. The CDR3 here is CASSHPGLVSEQFF. The CDR3 coding sequence is TGTGCCAGCAGCCATCCGGGACTAGTAAGCGAGCAGTTCTTC.